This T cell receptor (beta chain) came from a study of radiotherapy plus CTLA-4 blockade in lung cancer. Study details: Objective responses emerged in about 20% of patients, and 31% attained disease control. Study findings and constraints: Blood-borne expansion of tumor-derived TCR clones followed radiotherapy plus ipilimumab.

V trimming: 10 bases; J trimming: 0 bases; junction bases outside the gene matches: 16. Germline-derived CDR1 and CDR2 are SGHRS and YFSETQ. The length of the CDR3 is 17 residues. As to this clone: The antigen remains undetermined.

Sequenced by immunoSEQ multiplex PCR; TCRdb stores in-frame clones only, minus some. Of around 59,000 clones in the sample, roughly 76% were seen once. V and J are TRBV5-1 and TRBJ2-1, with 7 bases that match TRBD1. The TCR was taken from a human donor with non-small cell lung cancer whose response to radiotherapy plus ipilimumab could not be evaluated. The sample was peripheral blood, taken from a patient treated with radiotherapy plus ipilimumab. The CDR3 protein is CAGPLQVGDSSYNEQFF. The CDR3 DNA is TGCGCCGGTCCTCTCCAGGTGGGGGACAGCTCCTACAATGAGCAGTTCTTC. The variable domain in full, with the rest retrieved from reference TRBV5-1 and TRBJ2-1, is KAGVTQTPRYLIKTRGQQVTLSCSPISGHRSVSWYQQTPGQGLQFLFEYFSETQRNKGNFPGRFSGRQFSNSRSEMNVSTLELGDSALYLCAGPLQVGDSSYNEQFFGPGTRLTVL.